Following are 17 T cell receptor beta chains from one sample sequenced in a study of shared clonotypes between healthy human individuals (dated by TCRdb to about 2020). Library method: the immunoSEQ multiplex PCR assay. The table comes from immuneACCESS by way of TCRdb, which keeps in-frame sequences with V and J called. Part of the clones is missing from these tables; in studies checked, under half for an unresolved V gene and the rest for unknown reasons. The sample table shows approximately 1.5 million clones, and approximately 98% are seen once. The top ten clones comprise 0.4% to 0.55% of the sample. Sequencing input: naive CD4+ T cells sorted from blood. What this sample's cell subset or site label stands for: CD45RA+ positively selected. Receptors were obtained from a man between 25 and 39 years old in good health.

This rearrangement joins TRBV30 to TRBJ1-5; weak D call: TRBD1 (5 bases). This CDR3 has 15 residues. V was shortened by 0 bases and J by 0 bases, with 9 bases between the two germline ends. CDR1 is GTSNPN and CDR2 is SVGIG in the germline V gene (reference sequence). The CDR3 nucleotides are TGTGCCTGGAGTGTTTCCAGGGTTAGCAATCAGCCCCAGCATTTT. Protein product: CAWSVSRVSNQPQHF.

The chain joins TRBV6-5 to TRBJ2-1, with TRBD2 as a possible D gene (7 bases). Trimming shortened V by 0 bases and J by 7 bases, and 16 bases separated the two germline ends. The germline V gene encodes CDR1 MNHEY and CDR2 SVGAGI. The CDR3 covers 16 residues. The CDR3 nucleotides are TGTGCCAGCAGTTACTCCTCTCGGGGGGCGGGAAATGAGCAGTTCTTC. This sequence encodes CASSYSSRGAGNEQFF.

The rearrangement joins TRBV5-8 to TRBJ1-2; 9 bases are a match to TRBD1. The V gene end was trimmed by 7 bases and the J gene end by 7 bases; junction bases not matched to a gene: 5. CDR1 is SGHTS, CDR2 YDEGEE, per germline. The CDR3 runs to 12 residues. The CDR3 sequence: CASRQGGVGYTF. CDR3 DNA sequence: TGTGCCAGCCGACAGGGGGGTGTTGGCTACACCTTC.

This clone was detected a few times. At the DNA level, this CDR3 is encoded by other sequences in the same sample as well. The CDR3 DNA sequence: TGCGCCAGCAGCGACAGCTACGAGCAGTACTTC. Its translation is CASSDSYEQYF. The rearrangement links TRBV10-2 to TRBJ2-7; TRBD1 might be the D (5 bases). This CDR3 has 11 residues. Germline values: CDR1 WSHSY, CDR2 SAAADI. V was cut by 6 bases and J by 3 bases, with 6 bases left in between.

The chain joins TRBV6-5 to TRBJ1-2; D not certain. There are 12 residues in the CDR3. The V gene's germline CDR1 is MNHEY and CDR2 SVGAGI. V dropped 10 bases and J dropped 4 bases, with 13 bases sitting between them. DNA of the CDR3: TGTGCCACCGCCGGTAGCCCCTATGGCTACACCTTC. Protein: CATAGSPYGYTF.

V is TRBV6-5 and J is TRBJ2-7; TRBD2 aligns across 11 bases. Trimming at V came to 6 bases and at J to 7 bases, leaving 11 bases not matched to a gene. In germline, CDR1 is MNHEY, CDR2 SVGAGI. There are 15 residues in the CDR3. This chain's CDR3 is CASSRLAGPSGEQYF. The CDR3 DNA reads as TGTGCCAGCAGCCGACTAGCGGGACCAAGTGGGGAGCAGTACTTC.

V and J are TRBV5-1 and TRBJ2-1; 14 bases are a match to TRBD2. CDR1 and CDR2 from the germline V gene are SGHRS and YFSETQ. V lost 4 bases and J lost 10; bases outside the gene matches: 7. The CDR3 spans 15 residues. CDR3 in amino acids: CASSTGLAGVKEQFF. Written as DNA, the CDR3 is TGCGCCAGCAGCACGGGACTAGCGGGAGTAAAGGAGCAGTTCTTC.

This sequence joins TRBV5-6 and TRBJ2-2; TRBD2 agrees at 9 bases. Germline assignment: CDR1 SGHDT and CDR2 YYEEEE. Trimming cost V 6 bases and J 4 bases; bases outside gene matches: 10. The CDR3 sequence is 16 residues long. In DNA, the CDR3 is TGTGCCAGCACCCTTAGCGGGAGAGGGTTCACCGGGGAGCTGTTTTTT. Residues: CASTLSGRGFTGELFF.

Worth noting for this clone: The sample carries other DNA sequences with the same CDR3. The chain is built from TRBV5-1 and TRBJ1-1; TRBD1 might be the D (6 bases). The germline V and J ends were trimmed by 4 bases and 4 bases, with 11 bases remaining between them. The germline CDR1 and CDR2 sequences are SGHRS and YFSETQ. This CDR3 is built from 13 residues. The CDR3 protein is CASSPNRATEAFF. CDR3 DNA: TGCGCCAGCAGCCCGAACAGGGCCACTGAAGCTTTCTTT.

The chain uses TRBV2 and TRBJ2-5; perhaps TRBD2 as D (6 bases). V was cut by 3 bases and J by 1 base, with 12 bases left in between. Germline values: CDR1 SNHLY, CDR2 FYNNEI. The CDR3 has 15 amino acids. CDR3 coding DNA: TGTGCCAGCAGTGACCTTGGGGGGTTCCAAGAGACCCAGTACTTC. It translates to CASSDLGGFQETQYF.

The CDR3 DNA sequence: TGTGCCAGTAGTTTCCCAGGGACTCTCTACAATGAGCAGTTCTTC. Amino acids: CASSFPGTLYNEQFF. The chain links TRBV19 to TRBJ2-1, with D possibly matching TRBD2 (6 bases). The CDR3 has 15 residues. Germline V gene sequence: CDR1 LNHDA, CDR2 SQIVND (reference sequence). The germline V and J ends were trimmed by 5 bases and 3 bases, with 14 bases remaining between them.

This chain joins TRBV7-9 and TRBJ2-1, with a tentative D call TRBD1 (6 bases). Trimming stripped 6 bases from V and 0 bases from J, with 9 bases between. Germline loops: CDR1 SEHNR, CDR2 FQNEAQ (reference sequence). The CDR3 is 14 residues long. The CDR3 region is CASSRTDSYNEQFF. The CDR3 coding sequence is TGTGCCAGCAGTCGGACAGACTCCTACAATGAGCAGTTCTTC.

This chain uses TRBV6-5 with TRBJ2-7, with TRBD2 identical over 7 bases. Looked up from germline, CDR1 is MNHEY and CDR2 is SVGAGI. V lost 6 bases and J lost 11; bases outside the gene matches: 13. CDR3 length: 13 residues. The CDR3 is CASSPGTNTVKYF. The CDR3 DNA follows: TGTGCCAGCAGCCCCGGGACTAACACGGTTAAGTACTTC.

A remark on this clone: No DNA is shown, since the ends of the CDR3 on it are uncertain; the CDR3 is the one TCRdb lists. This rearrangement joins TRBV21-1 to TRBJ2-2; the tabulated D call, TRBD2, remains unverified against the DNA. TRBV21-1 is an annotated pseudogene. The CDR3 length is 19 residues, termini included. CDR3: CASSKVVARGSGGTGELFF.

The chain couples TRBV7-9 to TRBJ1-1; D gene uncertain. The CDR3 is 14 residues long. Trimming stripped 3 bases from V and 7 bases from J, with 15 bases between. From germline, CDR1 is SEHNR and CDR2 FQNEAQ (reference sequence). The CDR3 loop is CASSFSASGGEAFF. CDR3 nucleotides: TGTGCCAGCAGCTTTTCTGCCTCGGGCGGTGAAGCTTTCTTT. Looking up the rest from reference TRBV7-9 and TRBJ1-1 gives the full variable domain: DTGVSQNPRHKITKRGQNVTFRCDPISEHNRLYWYRQTLGQGPEFLTYFQNEAQLEKSRLLSDRFSAERPKGSFSTLEIQRTEQGDSAMYLCASSFSASGGEAFFGQGTRLTVV.

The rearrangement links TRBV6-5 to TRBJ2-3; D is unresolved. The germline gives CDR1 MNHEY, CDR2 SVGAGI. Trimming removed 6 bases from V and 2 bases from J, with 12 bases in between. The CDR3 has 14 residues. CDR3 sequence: CASRAGFHTDTQYF. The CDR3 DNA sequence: TGTGCCAGCAGAGCCGGGTTCCACACAGATACGCAGTATTTT.

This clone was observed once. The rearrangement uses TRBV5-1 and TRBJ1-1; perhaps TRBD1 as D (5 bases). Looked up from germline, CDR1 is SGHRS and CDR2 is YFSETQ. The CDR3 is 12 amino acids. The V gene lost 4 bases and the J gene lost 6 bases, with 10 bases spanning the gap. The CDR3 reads CASSPQGAEAFF. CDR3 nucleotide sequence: TGCGCCAGCAGCCCCCAGGGCGCTGAAGCTTTCTTT.